Given below is one T cell receptor beta chain in context. This CDR3 has 14 residues. Germline V gene lookup returns CDR1 MNHEY and CDR2 SVGAGI. Each CDR3 protein gets one entry in TCRdb, which reprocessed the 5' RACE reads and gives no DNA. This sample's table has roughly 350,000 distinct CDR3 sequences. This specimen belongs to a study of T cells expressing NK-cell markers. Sequenced sample: blood T cells: a sorted CD56 or NKG2C T cell subset, CD4+ or CD8+ T cells, or bulk PBMC T cells (not recorded which). The origin of this receptor is a man between 18 and 69 years old in good health. The chain recombines TRBV6-5 with TRBJ2-5; TCRdb proposes TRBD2, but this gene call is untestable without DNA. CDR3 residues: CASSYSGLRETQYF.